This TCR beta chain emerged from a study of shared clonotypes between healthy human individuals. Points on this clone: Antigen specificity is unknown. Other DNA sequences in this sample translate to the same CDR3.

Study-wide findings and caveats: A reduction in generation probabilities was seen for non-shared clonotypes relative to those shared by all four donors. With a few donors compared, around 5% of naive CD4 clonotypes were shared. Sorted-subset sequencing was shown by rarefaction to be incomplete despite large depth. Clonotype sharing among donors was thought likely to change with sequencing depth.

The protocol was immunoSEQ multiplex PCR, while the TCRdb copy is restricted to in-frame clones and leaves out a portion. Among about 2.1 million clones, 85% to 95% were seen once, and the ten largest hold 1.5% to 2%. Naive CD8 cells lacked CD45RO and underwent positive selection for CCR7, leaving out terminally differentiated effector memory CD45RA+ cells. This receptor was obtained from a man aged 18-30 years in good health. Some clones in this sample may be carry-over from other donors' samples. Input material: naive CD8+ T cells from PBMCs.

The CDR3 here is CASSEGTVGGYTF. Here the CDR3 DNA reads TGTGCCAGCAGTGAAGGGACAGTTGGTGGCTACACCTTC. The genes are TRBV2 and TRBJ1-2; D might be TRBD1 (6 bases). This CDR3 spans 13 amino acids. CDR1 is SNHLY, CDR2 FYNNEI, per germline. V lost 1 base and J 7 bases, leaving 10 bases between the germline ends.